Presented here are 8 T cell receptor beta chains from one specimen sequenced in a study of T cell repertoires in cytomegalovirus infection. TCRdb independently ran MiXCR on the reads; one entry per CDR3 protein. The data contain 250,000 or so distinct CDR3 sequences, about 18% of them singletons. Sequencing was done on a sample of CD8+ T cells from PBMCs. These receptor sequences come from a human donor in good health (CMV status not recorded). Some clones in this sample may be carry-over from other donors' samples.

This clonotype occurred many times. The chain couples TRBV6-6 to TRBJ2-3; no firm D call. The CDR3 is 13 residues long. CDR1 is MNHNY and CDR2 is SVGAGI in the germline V gene (reference sequence). V was shortened by 5 bases and J by 5 bases, with 11 bases between the two germline ends. The CDR3 nucleotides read TGTGCCAGCAGTCATCTAGGGAAAGATACGCAGTATTTT. This gives the protein CASSHLGKDTQYF.

The sample holds many counts of this clonotype. V and J are TRBV20-1 and TRBJ2-1; tentatively, D is TRBD1 (5 bases). V lost 1 base and J lost 7, with 14 bases in between. This CDR3 has 14 amino acids. Per the germline V gene, CDR1 is DFQATT and CDR2 is SNEGSKA (reference sequence). This CDR3 is CSARALGLGNEQFF. DNA for the CDR3: TGCAGTGCTAGAGCTTTGGGGCTAGGGAATGAGCAGTTCTTC.

This clonotype was counted many times. V is TRBV20-1 and J is TRBJ1-5; D not certain. CDR1 is DFQATT and CDR2 is SNEGSKA in the germline V gene (reference sequence). Trimming pared 1 base from V and 0 bases from J, leaving 10 bases between. This CDR3 contains 15 residues. The CDR3 is CSARVVDYSNQPQHF. In DNA form, the CDR3 reads TGCAGTGCTAGAGTAGTAGACTATAGCAATCAGCCCCAGCATTTT.

This clonotype was picked up a small number of times. This chain connects TRBV11-2 to TRBJ1-3; D gene ambiguous. There are 12 residues in the CDR3. Looked up from germline, CDR1 is SGHAT and CDR2 is FQNNGV. Trimming took off 5 bases at V and 12 bases at J, with 14 bases between the two ends. The CDR3 DNA reads TGTGCCAGCAGCCCGCATTCCGGGAGCATATATTTT. This translates into CASSPHSGSIYF.

This clonotype was detected ten times or more. J is TRBJ1-6 and V is TRBV7-2; 10 bases line up with TRBD1. Germline V gives CDR1 SGHTA, CDR2 FQGNSA. The CDR3 covers 15 residues. Trimming at V came to 3 bases and at J to 10 bases, leaving 6 bases not matched to a gene. The CDR3 reads CASSFGQGDGSPLHF. Here the CDR3 DNA reads TGTGCCAGCAGCTTCGGACAGGGGGATGGATCACCCCTCCACTTT.

About this clonotype: Germline is not matched at one junction end, which may reflect a read error. The chain is built from TRBV2 and TRBJ2-5, with 9 nucleotides matching TRBD2. The length of the CDR3 is 16 residues. Germline-derived CDR1 and CDR2 are SNHLY and FYNNEI. The CDR3 DNA follows: TGTGCCAGCAGTGAGGGGCTAGCGGGGCCCCAAAAGACCCAGTACTTC. It specifies CASSEGLAGPQKTQYF.

In this sample, this clonotype turned up many times. The CDR3 coding sequence is TGTGCCAGCAGCTTAGCGGGACAGGATTTCATCTATGGCTACACCTTC. This encodes CASSLAGQDFIYGYTF. The chain carries TRBV7-9 and TRBJ1-2; 8 bases align to TRBD1. This CDR3 spans 16 amino acids. Trimming removed 0 bases from V and 4 bases from J; junction bases left unmatched: 7. CDR1 and CDR2 (germline): SEHNR, FQNEAQ (reference sequence).

The chain joins TRBV19 to TRBJ1-1; no clear D. V was clipped by 3 bases and J by 4 bases, with 21 bases between them. This CDR3 is 17 amino acids long. Germline V gene data show CDR1 as LNHDA and CDR2 as SQIVND (reference sequence). The CDR3 sequence is CASSIGSGGRKVTEAFF. The CDR3 nucleotides are TGTGCCAGTAGTATTGGTAGTGGAGGGAGGAAAGTCACTGAAGCTTTCTTT. Combining the CDR3 with reference TRBV19 and TRBJ1-1 gives the whole variable domain DGGITQSPKYLFRKEGQNVTLSCEQNLNHDAMYWYRQDPGQGLRLIYYSQIVNDFQKGDIAEGYSVSREKKESFPLTVTSAQKNPTAFYLCASSIGSGGRKVTEAFFGQGTRLTVV.